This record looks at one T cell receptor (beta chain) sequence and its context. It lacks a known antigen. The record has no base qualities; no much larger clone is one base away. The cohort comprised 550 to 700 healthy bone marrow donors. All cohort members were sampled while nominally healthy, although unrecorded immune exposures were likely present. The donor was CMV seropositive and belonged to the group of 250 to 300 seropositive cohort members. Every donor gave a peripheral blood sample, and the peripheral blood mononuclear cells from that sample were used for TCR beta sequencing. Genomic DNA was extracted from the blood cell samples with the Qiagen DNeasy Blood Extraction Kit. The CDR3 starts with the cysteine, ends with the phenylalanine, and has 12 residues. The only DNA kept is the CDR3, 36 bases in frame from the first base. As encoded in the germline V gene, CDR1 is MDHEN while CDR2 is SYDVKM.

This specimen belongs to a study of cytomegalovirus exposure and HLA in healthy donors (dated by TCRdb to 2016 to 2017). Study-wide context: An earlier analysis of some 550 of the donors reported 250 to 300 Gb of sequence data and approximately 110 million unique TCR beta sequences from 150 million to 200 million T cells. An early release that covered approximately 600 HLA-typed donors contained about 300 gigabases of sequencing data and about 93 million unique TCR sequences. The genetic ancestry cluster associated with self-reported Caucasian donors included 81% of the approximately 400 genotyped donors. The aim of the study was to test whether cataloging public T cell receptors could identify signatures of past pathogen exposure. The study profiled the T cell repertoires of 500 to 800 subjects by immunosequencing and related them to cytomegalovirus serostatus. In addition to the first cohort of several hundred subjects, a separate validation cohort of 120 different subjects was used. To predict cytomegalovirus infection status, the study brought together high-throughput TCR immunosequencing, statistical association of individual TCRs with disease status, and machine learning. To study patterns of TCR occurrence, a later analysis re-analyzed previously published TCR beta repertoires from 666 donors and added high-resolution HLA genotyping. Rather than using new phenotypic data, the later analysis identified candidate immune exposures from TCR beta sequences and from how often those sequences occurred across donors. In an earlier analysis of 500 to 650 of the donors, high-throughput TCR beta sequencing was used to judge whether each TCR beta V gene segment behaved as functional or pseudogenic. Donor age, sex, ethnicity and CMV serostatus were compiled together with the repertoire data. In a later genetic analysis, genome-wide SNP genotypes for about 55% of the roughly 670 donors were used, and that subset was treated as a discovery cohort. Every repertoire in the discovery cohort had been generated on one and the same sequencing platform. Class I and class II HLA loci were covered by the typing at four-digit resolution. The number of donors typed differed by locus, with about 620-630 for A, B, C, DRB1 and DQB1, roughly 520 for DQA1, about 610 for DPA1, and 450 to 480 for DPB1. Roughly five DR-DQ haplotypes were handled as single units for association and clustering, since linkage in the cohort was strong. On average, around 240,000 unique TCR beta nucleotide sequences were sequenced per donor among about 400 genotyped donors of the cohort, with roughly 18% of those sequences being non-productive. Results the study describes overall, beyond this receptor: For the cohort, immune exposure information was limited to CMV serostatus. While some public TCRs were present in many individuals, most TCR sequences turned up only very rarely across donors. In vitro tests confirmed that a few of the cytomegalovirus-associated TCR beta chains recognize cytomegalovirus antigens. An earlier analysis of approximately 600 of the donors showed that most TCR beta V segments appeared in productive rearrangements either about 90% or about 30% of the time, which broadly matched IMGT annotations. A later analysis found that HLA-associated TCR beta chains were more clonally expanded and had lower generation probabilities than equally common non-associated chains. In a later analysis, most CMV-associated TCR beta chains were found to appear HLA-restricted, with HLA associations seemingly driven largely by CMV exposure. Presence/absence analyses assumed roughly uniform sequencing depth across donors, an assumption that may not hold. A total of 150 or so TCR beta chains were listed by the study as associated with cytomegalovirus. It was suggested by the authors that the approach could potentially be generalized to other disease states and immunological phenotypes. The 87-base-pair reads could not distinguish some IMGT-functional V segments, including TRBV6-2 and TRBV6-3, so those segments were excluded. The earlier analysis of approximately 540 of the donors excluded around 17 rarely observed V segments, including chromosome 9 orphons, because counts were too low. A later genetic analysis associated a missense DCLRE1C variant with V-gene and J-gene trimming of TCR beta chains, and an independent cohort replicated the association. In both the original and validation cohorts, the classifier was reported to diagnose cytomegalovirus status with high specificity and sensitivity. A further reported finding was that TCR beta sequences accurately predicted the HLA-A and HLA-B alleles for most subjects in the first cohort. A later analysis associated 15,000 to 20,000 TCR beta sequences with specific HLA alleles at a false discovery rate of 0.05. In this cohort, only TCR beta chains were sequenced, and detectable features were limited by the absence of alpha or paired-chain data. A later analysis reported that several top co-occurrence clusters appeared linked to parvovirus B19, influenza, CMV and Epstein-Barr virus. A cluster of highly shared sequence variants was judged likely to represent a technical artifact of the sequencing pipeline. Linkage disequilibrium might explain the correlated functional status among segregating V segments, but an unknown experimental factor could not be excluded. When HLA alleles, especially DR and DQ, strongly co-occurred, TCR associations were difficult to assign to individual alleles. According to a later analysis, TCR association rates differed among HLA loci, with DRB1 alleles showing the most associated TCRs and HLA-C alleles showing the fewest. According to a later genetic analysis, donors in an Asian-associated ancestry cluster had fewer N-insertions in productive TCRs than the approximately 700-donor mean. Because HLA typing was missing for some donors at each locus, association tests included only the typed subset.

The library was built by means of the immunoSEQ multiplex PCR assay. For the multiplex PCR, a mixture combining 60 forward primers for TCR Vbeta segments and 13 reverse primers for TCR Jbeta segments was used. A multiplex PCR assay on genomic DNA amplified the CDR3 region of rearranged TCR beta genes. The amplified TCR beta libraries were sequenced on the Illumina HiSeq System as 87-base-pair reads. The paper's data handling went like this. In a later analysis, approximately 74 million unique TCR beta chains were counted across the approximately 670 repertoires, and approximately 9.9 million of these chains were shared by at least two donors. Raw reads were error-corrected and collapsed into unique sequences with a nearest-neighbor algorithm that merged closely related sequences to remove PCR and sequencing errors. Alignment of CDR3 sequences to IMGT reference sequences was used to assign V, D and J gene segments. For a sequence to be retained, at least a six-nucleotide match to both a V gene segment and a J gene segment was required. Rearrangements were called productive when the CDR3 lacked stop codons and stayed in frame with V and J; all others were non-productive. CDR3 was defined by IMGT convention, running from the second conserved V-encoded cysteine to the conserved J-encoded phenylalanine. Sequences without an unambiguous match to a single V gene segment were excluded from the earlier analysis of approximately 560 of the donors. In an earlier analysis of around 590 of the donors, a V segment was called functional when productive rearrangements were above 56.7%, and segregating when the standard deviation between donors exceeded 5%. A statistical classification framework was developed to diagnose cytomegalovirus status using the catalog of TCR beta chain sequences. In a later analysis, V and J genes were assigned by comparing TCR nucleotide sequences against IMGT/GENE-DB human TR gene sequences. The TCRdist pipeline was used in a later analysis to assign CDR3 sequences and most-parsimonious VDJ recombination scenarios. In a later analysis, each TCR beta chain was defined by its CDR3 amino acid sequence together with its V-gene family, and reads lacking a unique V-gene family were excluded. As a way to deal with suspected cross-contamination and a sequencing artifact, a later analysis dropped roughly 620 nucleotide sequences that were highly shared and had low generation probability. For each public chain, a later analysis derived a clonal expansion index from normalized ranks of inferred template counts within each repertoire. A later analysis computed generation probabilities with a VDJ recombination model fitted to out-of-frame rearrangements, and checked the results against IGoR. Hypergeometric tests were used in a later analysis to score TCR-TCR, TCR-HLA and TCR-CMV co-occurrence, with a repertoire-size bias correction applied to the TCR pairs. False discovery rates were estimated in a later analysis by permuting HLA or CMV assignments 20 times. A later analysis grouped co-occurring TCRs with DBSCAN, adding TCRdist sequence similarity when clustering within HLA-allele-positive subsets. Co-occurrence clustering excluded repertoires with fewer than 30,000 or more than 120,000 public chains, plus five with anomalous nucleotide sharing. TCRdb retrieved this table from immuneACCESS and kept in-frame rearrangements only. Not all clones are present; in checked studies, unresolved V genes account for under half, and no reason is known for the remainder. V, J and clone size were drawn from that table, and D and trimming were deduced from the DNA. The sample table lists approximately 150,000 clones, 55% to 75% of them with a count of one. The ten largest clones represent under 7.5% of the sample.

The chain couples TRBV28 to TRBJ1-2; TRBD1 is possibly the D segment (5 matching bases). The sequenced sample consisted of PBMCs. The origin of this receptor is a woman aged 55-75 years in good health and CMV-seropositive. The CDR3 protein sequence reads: CGQSLANYGYTF. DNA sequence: TGTGGACAGAGTTTGGCTAACTATGGCTACACCTTC.